One sample yielded the 21 T cell receptor beta chains listed below, sequenced in a study of identifying expanded T cells in peripheral blood. Measured with immunoSEQ multiplex PCR; TCRdb has only the in-frame clones, and not every one. Here the sample spans under 110,000 clones, around 85% being singletons. The sample taken for sequencing was blood. The source is a person between 18 and 75 years old in good health.

The V call is TRBV15, the J call TRBJ2-3; no reliable D call. The V end lost 5 bases, the J end lost 0 bases, and 15 bases lay between the germline ends. The CDR3 runs 16 residues. Germline loops: CDR1 LNHNV, CDR2 YYDKDF (reference sequence). CDR3 bases: TGTGCCACCAGCCCTAAAAGTGGCTTTAGCACAGATACGCAGTATTTT. It codes for CATSPKSGFSTDTQYF.

V and J are TRBV4-2 and TRBJ1-4, with D maybe TRBD1 (6 bases). V lost 0 bases and J lost 8, with 16 bases in between. The CDR3 loop spans 16 amino acids. CDR1 is LGHNA and CDR2 is YNFKEQ in the germline V gene. CDR3 sequence (DNA): TGTGCCAGCAGCCAAGATGTGGCCAGGGGACGGGAAAAACTGTTTTTT. Translation: CASSQDVARGREKLFF.

This rearrangement joins TRBV9 to TRBJ2-3; 8 bases are shared with TRBD2. The CDR3 is 14 amino acids. Germline V gene sequence: CDR1 SGDLS, CDR2 YYNGEE. V dropped 4 bases and J dropped 1; count of bases not matched to a gene: 2. The CDR3 nucleotides are TGTGCCAGCAGCCCCGGGGGGGGCACAGATACGCAGTATTTT. Its translation: CASSPGGGTDTQYF. Drawing the rest from reference TRBV9 and TRBJ2-3, the complete variable domain is DSGVTQTPKHLITATGQRVTLRCSPRSGDLSVYWYQQSLDQGLQFLIQYYNGEERAKGNILERFSAQQFPDLHSELNLSSLELGDSALYFCASSPGGGTDTQYFGPGTRLTVL.

This clone was detected many times. The chain joins TRBV29-1 to TRBJ1-2, with D unclear. The CDR3 sequence is 12 residues long. Germline V gives CDR1 SQVTM, CDR2 ANQGSEA. The germline V and J ends were trimmed by 4 bases and 6 bases, with 12 bases remaining between them. The CDR3 reads CSVGGTGHGYTF. Here the CDR3 DNA reads TGCAGCGTTGGCGGAACGGGTCATGGCTACACCTTC.

The J gene is TRBJ2-2, the V gene TRBV4-1; possibly TRBD1 or TRBD2 for D (5 bases each). The V end was cut by 2 bases, the J end by 4 bases, with 17 bases between. Germline V gene data show CDR1 as MGHRA and CDR2 as YSYEKL. The CDR3 is 17 residues long. CDR3 nucleotide sequence: TGCGCCAGCAGCCAACCGGGATGGGGGTCGCTCACCGGGGAGCTGTTTTTT. This sequence encodes CASSQPGWGSLTGELFF.

The V call is TRBV19, the J call TRBJ2-5; 11 positions agree with TRBD2. This CDR3 region has 18 residues. In germline, CDR1 is LNHDA, CDR2 SQIVND (reference sequence). V shed 1 base, J shed 5 bases, and the junction held 12 bases outside the gene matches. Here the CDR3 DNA reads TGTGCCAGTAGTATAGTGCCGGGACTAGCGGCCGGGGAGGAGACCCAGTACTTC. This codes for CASSIVPGLAAGEETQYF.

This clone was recorded only once. The chain uses TRBV6-5 and TRBJ2-3; the D is unclear. Per the germline V gene, CDR1 is MNHEY and CDR2 is SVGAGI. V lost 3 bases, J lost 5 bases, and 12 bases lay in between. The CDR3 totals 14 residues. The DNA for the CDR3 is TGTGCCAGCAGTTATCACGCGTCAGGAGATACGCAGTATTTT. Its protein is CASSYHASGDTQYF.

The chain uses TRBV7-2 and TRBJ2-3, with no clear D. Germline-derived CDR1 and CDR2 are SGHTA and FQGNSA. The CDR3 consists of 13 residues. V was clipped by 4 bases and J by 7 bases, with 12 bases between them. The CDR3 sequence: CASSSPVVNTQYF. The CDR3 nucleotides are TGTGCCAGCAGCTCCCCCGTGGTGAATACGCAGTATTTT.

V gene TRBV7-2 combines with J gene TRBJ2-1, with a tentative D call TRBD1 (6 bases). V dropped 5 bases and J dropped 4 bases, with 15 bases sitting between them. The CDR3 extends over 15 amino acids. Looked up from germline, CDR1 is SGHTA and CDR2 is FQGNSA. The chain's CDR3 is CASSRGTQQYNEQFF. In DNA, the CDR3 is TGTGCCAGCAGCAGAGGGACACAACAATACAATGAGCAGTTCTTC. The full variable domain, with the rest looked up from reference TRBV7-2 and TRBJ2-1, is GAGVSQSPSNKVTEKGKDVELRCDPISGHTALYWYRQSLGQGLEFLIYFQGNSAPDKSGLPSDRFSAERTGGSVSTLTIQRTQQEDSAVYLCASSRGTQQYNEQFFGPGTRLTVL.

The gene calls are TRBV9 and TRBJ2-3; a possible D gene is TRBD2 (6 bases). The CDR3 is 14 amino acids. V shed 4 bases and J shed 2 bases, with 11 bases lying between them. Germline V lookup: CDR1 SGDLS, CDR2 YYNGEE. CDR3 sequence reads: CASSRGSLTDTQYF. The CDR3 DNA is TGTGCCAGCAGCCGGGGGAGCCTCACAGATACGCAGTATTTT.

The chain carries TRBV7-9 and TRBJ1-5; 7 nucleotides line up with TRBD1. The germline V gene has CDR1 SEHNR and CDR2 FQNEAQ (reference sequence). The CDR3 spans 17 residues. Germline trimming cut 6 bases from V and 4 bases from J; bases unmatched to any gene: 15. The DNA of the CDR3 is TGTGCCAGCAGTTCCGAGGGAGGGGGCGAAAGGAATCAGCCCCAGCATTTT. Amino acid sequence: CASSSEGGGERNQPQHF.

There are many counts of this clone. The CDR3 DNA sequence: TGTGCCAGCAGCTTTTGGGACAGGGGGTTCTACGAGCAGTACTTC. This gives the protein CASSFWDRGFYEQYF. The chain links TRBV7-9 to TRBJ2-7, with 11 bases fitting TRBD1. Trimming removed 3 bases from V and 3 bases from J; junction bases left unmatched: 4. Germline V gene lookup returns CDR1 SEHNR and CDR2 FQNEAQ (reference sequence). The CDR3 runs 15 residues.

The chain couples TRBV6-1 to TRBJ1-3, with D unclear. The CDR3 runs 14 residues. The V end was cut by 4 bases, the J end by 1 base, with 8 bases between. Germline-derived CDR1 and CDR2 are MNHNS and SASEGT. CDR3 DNA: TGTGCCAGCAGTGCGACGGCTTCTGGAAACACCATATATTTT. This codes for CASSATASGNTIYF.

This sequence joins TRBV5-4 and TRBJ2-5; D gene ambiguous. Trimming stripped 1 base from V and 4 bases from J, with 5 bases between. The CDR3 covers 12 residues. The germline V gene has CDR1 SGHNT and CDR2 YYREEE (reference sequence). The chain's CDR3 is CASSLSGETQYF. The CDR3 DNA sequence: TGTGCCAGCAGCTTGTCAGGAGAGACCCAGTACTTC.

Many counts were recorded for this clone. The V and J genes are TRBV7-6 and TRBJ2-3, with 11 bases matching TRBD2. Trimming removed 5 bases from V and 5 bases from J; junction bases left unmatched: 9. The germline gives CDR1 SGHVS, CDR2 FNYEAQ. This CDR3 has 16 amino acids. The CDR3 spells CASSRTSGGWKDTQYF. As DNA, the CDR3 is TGTGCCAGCAGCCGTACTAGCGGGGGTTGGAAAGATACGCAGTATTTT.

The V gene is TRBV5-4, the J gene TRBJ2-7; 9 bases agree with TRBD1. Germline V CDR1 and CDR2: SGHNT, YYREEE (reference sequence). The CDR3 is made up of 15 amino acids. J lost 4 bases, V lost 2 bases, and 7 bases had no gene match. CDR3 sequence: CASSLPGQGRYEQYF. The CDR3 nucleotides read TGTGCCAGCAGCTTACCAGGACAGGGGAGGTACGAGCAGTACTTC.

The chain joins TRBV2 to TRBJ1-4, with D unresolved. Trimming took off 8 bases at V and 5 bases at J, with 18 bases between the two ends. The CDR3 is made up of 15 amino acids. Germline CDR1 is SNHLY and CDR2 is FYNNEI. In DNA form, the CDR3 reads TGTGCCAGCTCTCCGGACCGGAATACAAATGAAAAACTGTTTTTT. As protein: CASSPDRNTNEKLFF.

The J gene is TRBJ2-7, the V gene TRBV18; D is unresolved. This CDR3 spans 14 amino acids. Germline V gene sequence: CDR1 KGHSH, CDR2 LQKENI. The V and J ends lost 1 base and 0 bases respectively, with 7 bases between them. The CDR3 loop reads CASSPQGTSYEQYF. Written as DNA, the CDR3 is TGTGCCAGCTCACCACAGGGCACCTCCTACGAGCAGTACTTC.

The V and J genes are TRBV4-3 and TRBJ1-2, with 10 bases identical to TRBD1. Germline CDR1 reads LGHNA; CDR2 reads YSLEER. Losses at the gene ends were 6 bases for V and 8 bases for J; bases not matched to a gene: 9. CDR3 length: 14 residues. The CDR3, as DNA: TGCGCCAGCAGACCGGGACAGGGGATCGGAGGCTACACCTTC. Amino acids: CASRPGQGIGGYTF.

This rearrangement joins TRBV5-4 to TRBJ2-1, with D possibly matching TRBD1 (7 bases). The CDR3 is 14 amino acids. V lost 5 bases and J 5 bases, leaving 14 bases between the germline ends. The germline V gene encodes CDR1 SGHNT and CDR2 YYREEE (reference sequence). CDR3 sequence: CASRQGGRNNEQFF. The CDR3 DNA is TGTGCCAGCAGGCAGGGGGGTAGGAACAATGAGCAGTTCTTC.

The V gene is TRBV29-1, the J gene TRBJ1-5; 8 nucleotides match TRBD1. J lost 1 base, V lost 7 bases, and 9 bases had no gene match. CDR3 length equals 15 residues. Germline-derived CDR1 and CDR2 are SQVTM and ANQGSEA. CDR3 sequence (DNA): TGCAGCGGAGGTGACAGGGGCCAGAGCAATCAGCCCCAGCATTTT. It translates to CSGGDRGQSNQPQHF.